These T cell receptor beta chains were read from a single sample in a study of identical twins. MiXCR, run by TCRdb on the 5' RACE reads, gives a single entry per CDR3 protein. Among 200,000 to 300,000 distinct CDR3 sequences listed, approximately 7% were seen once. These records were also assigned to another study, of yellow fever vaccine responses in identical twins.

Material: memory (CD45RO+) T cells sorted from blood. The receptors here all came from a woman aged 18-35 years in good health. Each CDR3 is given with its conserved first and last residue. The order of the fields is clone size, D gene, V gene, CDR3 protein. D genes are given only for firm matches. Clone size is shown for a subset of rows, as once, few, many or a class of expanded clone.

abundance: -
d_gene: TRBD2
v_gene: TRBV5-8
CDR3aa: CAMSPGLGSCNEQFF

abundance: many
d_gene: -
v_gene: TRBV5-1
CDR3aa: CASSLPGGSAGRSEAFF

abundance: few
d_gene: -
v_gene: TRBV20-1
CDR3aa: CSARDLRTVTYNEQFF

abundance: many
d_gene: -
v_gene: TRBV5-1
CDR3aa: CASSLATLNTDTQYF

abundance: many
d_gene: -
v_gene: TRBV4-1
CDR3aa: CASSARLPLSKETQYF

abundance: few
d_gene: -
v_gene: TRBV5-5
CDR3aa: CASIYGSGGELFF

abundance: -
d_gene: -
v_gene: TRBV20-1
CDR3aa: CSAMDSGLPVDEQFF

abundance: -
d_gene: -
v_gene: TRBV3-1
CDR3aa: CASSQGGGGEKLFF

abundance: few
d_gene: TRBD2
v_gene: TRBV6-2/TRBV6-3
CDR3aa: CASSSTSGHNEQFF

abundance: many
d_gene: -
v_gene: TRBV20-1
CDR3aa: CSARAMVSGANVLTF

abundance: many
d_gene: -
v_gene: TRBV20-1
CDR3aa: CSAREPDRHTEAFF

abundance: many
d_gene: -
v_gene: TRBV5-1
CDR3aa: CASSLGSTDTQYF

abundance: few
d_gene: TRBD1
v_gene: TRBV27
CDR3aa: CASSSGTGMPWEQFF

abundance: many
d_gene: -
v_gene: TRBV4-1
CDR3aa: CASSQDFRGGSTGELFF

abundance: -
d_gene: TRBD1
v_gene: TRBV4-1
CDR3aa: CASSTQGDLETQYF

abundance: -
d_gene: -
v_gene: TRBV11-1
CDR3aa: CASSFPFSGLAPYSGNTIYF

abundance: many
d_gene: -
v_gene: TRBV7-8
CDR3aa: CASSLLADNEQFF

abundance: many
d_gene: -
v_gene: TRBV12-3/TRBV12-4
CDR3aa: CASRIRDTGNTIYF

abundance: many
d_gene: -
v_gene: TRBV27
CDR3aa: CASSRGSFRDTQYF

abundance: -
d_gene: -
v_gene: TRBV20-1
CDR3aa: CSATHTGANVLTF

abundance: many
d_gene: TRBD1
v_gene: TRBV7-2
CDR3aa: CASSFPGTGDNEQFF

abundance: -
d_gene: TRBD1
v_gene: TRBV29-1
CDR3aa: CSVTRYFPGQGISNTEAFF

abundance: few
d_gene: -
v_gene: TRBV28
CDR3aa: CASSPRWGRRDEQFF

abundance: -
d_gene: -
v_gene: TRBV28
CDR3aa: CASSLTGREAFF

abundance: many
d_gene: -
v_gene: TRBV14
CDR3aa: CASSSLSPGGEAFF

abundance: few
d_gene: -
v_gene: TRBV20-1
CDR3aa: CSAREGLTGYGYTF

abundance: many
d_gene: -
v_gene: TRBV7-2
CDR3aa: CASSWSLADTQYF

abundance: once
d_gene: -
v_gene: TRBV12-3/TRBV12-4
CDR3aa: CASSLGYSGELFF

abundance: -
d_gene: TRBD2
v_gene: TRBV20-1
CDR3aa: CSARAGTSGRETQYF

abundance: -
d_gene: TRBD1
v_gene: TRBV7-9
CDR3aa: CASRTTGGVTGELFF

abundance: -
d_gene: -
v_gene: TRBV12-5
CDR3aa: CASGLSSGYGETQYF

abundance: -
d_gene: TRBD1
v_gene: TRBV28
CDR3aa: CASSFQGVSNEQFF

abundance: many
d_gene: TRBD1
v_gene: TRBV20-1
CDR3aa: CSARPRGRGTGELFF

abundance: many
d_gene: -
v_gene: TRBV9
CDR3aa: CASSVGGQWLFF

abundance: few
d_gene: -
v_gene: TRBV20-1
CDR3aa: CSARATGIGEQFF

abundance: -
d_gene: TRBD1
v_gene: TRBV20-1
CDR3aa: CSASGQGAYEQYF

abundance: -
d_gene: TRBD1
v_gene: TRBV11-2
CDR3aa: CAFSLLRRGLFVNTGELFF

abundance: many
d_gene: TRBD1
v_gene: TRBV12-3/TRBV12-4
CDR3aa: CASSLVGGQGKRLFF

abundance: -
d_gene: -
v_gene: TRBV7-2
CDR3aa: CASSLAGSFSNEQFF